This T cell receptor (beta chain) was sequenced for a study of CD8+ T cells in alopecia areata. At the level of the study: The drug, oral tofacitinib, was given to treated patients at 5 to 10 mg twice daily. Tofacitinib dosing lasted 6 to 18 months, which was then followed by 6 months off drug.

Unmatched junction bases numbered 7, after V lost 1 base and J lost 3 bases. CDR3 length: 16 amino acids. The germline V gene encodes CDR1 SGHAT and CDR2 FQNNGV. As the sequencing template, cDNA was produced by extracting RNA and reverse transcribing it. Assay: immunoSEQ multiplex PCR; the TCRdb copy retains only in-frame clones and omits some. The sample shows 55,000 to 75,000 clones, 45% to 55% of them seen only once. The TCR was taken from a human donor with alopecia areata. The chain combines TRBV11-2 with TRBJ2-7; 9 bases agree with TRBD2. The material sequenced was CD8+ T cells sorted from blood, taken at week 0. CDR3 nucleotides: TGTGCCAGCAGCTTAGGGCGAGAGACTAGCGGCTACGAGCAGTACTTC. This sequence encodes CASSLGRETSGYEQYF.